One sample yielded the 29 T cell receptor beta chains listed below, sequenced in a study of cytomegalovirus exposure and HLA in healthy donors. PCR used 60 Vbeta primers and 13 Jbeta primers. Method: immunoSEQ multiplex PCR; TCRdb's copy keeps in-frame clones and lacks some. The table has around 63,000 clones, around 80% seen once. Specimen: PBMCs. The receptor set was obtained from a man aged 35 to 55 in good health and CMV-seronegative.

This sequence joins TRBV6-5 and TRBJ2-7; the D gene is possibly TRBD1 (6 bases). V shed 2 bases and J shed 1 base, with 9 bases lying between them. Germline V gene data show CDR1 as MNHEY and CDR2 as SVGAGI. There are 14 residues in the CDR3. The CDR3 coding sequence is TGTGCCAGCAGTTACCCAGGGGTGTCCTACGAGCAGTACTTC. It specifies CASSYPGVSYEQYF.

The V call is TRBV6-1, the J call TRBJ1-5; perhaps TRBD1 as D (5 bases). Trimming left V 4 bases short and J 5 bases short, with 9 bases between. Germline V lookup: CDR1 MNHNS, CDR2 SASEGT. This CDR3 has 13 residues. Here the CDR3 DNA reads TGTGCCAGCAGTGCGGCCAGGGATCAGCCCCAGCATTTT. Translation: CASSAARDQPQHF.

CDR3 in DNA: TGTGCCAGCAGCATACTTAGACAGGGGGTCTGGTACGAGCAGTACTTC. Translating gives CASSILRQGVWYEQYF. This chain uses TRBV5-5 with TRBJ2-7; 9 nucleotides align to TRBD1. Per the germline V gene, CDR1 is SGHKS and CDR2 is YYEKEE (reference sequence). There are 16 residues in the CDR3. V lost 4 bases and J lost 4; bases outside the gene matches: 12.

This clone was detected a few times. An end of the junction differs from the germline gene, which may be a read error. This sequence joins TRBV10-3 and TRBJ2-7; D is uncertain. CDR1 ENHRY and CDR2 SYGVKD come from the germline V gene. The CDR3 loop spans 13 amino acids. CDR3 in amino acids: CASSSRVSYEQYF. The CDR3 nucleotides are TGTGCCAGCAGTTCGCGAGTCTCCTACGAGCAGTACTTC.

This clone was seen only a few times. The chain carries TRBV6-1 and TRBJ2-7, with TRBD1 matching over 7 bases. Germline loops: CDR1 MNHNS, CDR2 SASEGT. The CDR3 totals 14 residues. The trim removed 8 bases at V and 2 bases at J, leaving 9 bases unmatched. The CDR3 is CASPRQGEPYEQYF. CDR3 bases: TGTGCCAGCCCTCGACAGGGCGAACCCTACGAGCAGTACTTC.

The chain links TRBV9 to TRBJ2-7; tentative D call: TRBD1 (6 bases). This CDR3 is 13 amino acids long. Trimming pared 3 bases from V and 4 bases from J, leaving 11 bases between. CDR1 is SGDLS, CDR2 YYNGEE, per germline. The CDR3 sequence is CASSGTGRYEQYF. CDR3 DNA sequence: TGTGCCAGCAGCGGAACAGGGCGGTACGAGCAGTACTTC.

This clone was recorded only once. The rearrangement joins TRBV5-1 to TRBJ2-3; D not certain. Germline assignment: CDR1 SGHRS and CDR2 YFSETQ. Trimming removed 0 bases at V and 0 bases at J, with 11 bases between. This CDR3 has 16 residues. Here the CDR3 reads CASSLASGSSTDTQYF. The DNA of the CDR3 is TGCGCCAGCAGCTTGGCCTCAGGCTCTAGCACAGATACGCAGTATTTT.

The V and J genes are TRBV6-6 and TRBJ1-2; D may be TRBD1 (5 bases). V shed 0 bases and J shed 3 bases, with 14 bases lying between them. This CDR3 has 16 amino acids. From germline, CDR1 is MNHNY and CDR2 SVGAGI (reference sequence). In nucleotides, the CDR3 is TGTGCCAGCAGTTACTCGGGGTTCGGGGGTGACTATGGCTACACCTTC. It codes for CASSYSGFGGDYGYTF.

The chain has TRBV5-6 and TRBJ2-7, with a possible D match to TRBD2 (7 bases). The CDR3 contains 18 residues. Germline V gene lookup returns CDR1 SGHDT and CDR2 YYEEEE. Trimming left V 3 bases short and J 3 bases short, with 25 bases between. The chain's CDR3 is CASSSPRVSNGGHYEQYF. Here the CDR3 DNA reads TGTGCCAGCAGCTCACCCCGGGTTTCGAACGGGGGGCACTACGAGCAGTACTTC.

This clone was counted a few times. This sample includes further DNA sequences coding for the same CDR3. The rearrangement joins TRBV27 to TRBJ2-7; perhaps TRBD1 as D (6 bases). The CDR3 runs 13 residues. The germline gives CDR1 MNHEY, CDR2 SMNVEV (reference sequence). V lost 3 bases and J 1 base, leaving 7 bases between the germline ends. The CDR3 DNA reads as TGTGCCAGCAGTTTCGGACAGTCCTACGAGCAGTACTTC. As protein: CASSFGQSYEQYF.

CDR3 region: CASSSSLAGQDSNEQFF. DNA of the CDR3: TGTGCCAGTAGTTCCTCGCTAGCCGGACAGGACAGTAATGAGCAGTTCTTC. The chain has TRBV19 and TRBJ2-1; 7 nucleotides align to TRBD1. The V segment lost 5 bases and the J segment 7 bases; nucleotides outside the gene matches: 17. Per germline, CDR1 LNHDA and CDR2 SQIVND (reference sequence). The CDR3 extends over 17 amino acids.

This clone has more than one count but fewer than ten. The J gene is TRBJ2-1, the V gene TRBV6-4, with a possible D match to TRBD2 (6 bases). CDR3 size: 13 residues. V lost 0 bases to trimming and J lost 6 bases, with 6 bases between them. In germline, CDR1 is MRHNA, CDR2 SNTAGT. The DNA for the CDR3 is TGTGCCAGCAGTGACTCGACTAGCAATGAGCAGTTCTTC. It yields the protein CASSDSTSNEQFF.

This clone was counted only a few times. The chain is built from TRBV28 and TRBJ2-7; 14 bases fit TRBD2. CDR1 and CDR2 from the germline V gene are MDHEN and SYDVKM. The length of the CDR3 is 17 residues. Unmatched junction bases numbered 11, after V lost 6 bases and J lost 4 bases. CDR3 in DNA: TGTGCCAGCAGCCCACAGCCGGGACTAGCGGGAGCATACGAGCAGTACTTC. Encoded protein: CASSPQPGLAGAYEQYF.

V is TRBV4-2 and J is TRBJ1-3; no definite D call. The CDR3 is 15 amino acids. Looked up from germline, CDR1 is LGHNA and CDR2 is YNFKEQ. The V and J ends lost 2 bases and 0 bases respectively, with 8 bases between them. DNA for the CDR3: TGTGCCAGCAGCCAACCTGGCTCCTCTGGAAACACCATATATTTT. This translates into CASSQPGSSGNTIYF.

This clone was counted once. This rearrangement joins TRBV5-4 to TRBJ1-5; D may be TRBD1 (5 bases). V shed 4 bases and J shed 2 bases, with 13 bases lying between them. Per the germline V gene, CDR1 is SGHNT and CDR2 is YYREEE (reference sequence). This CDR3 spans 15 amino acids. CDR3 nucleotides: TGTGCCAGCAGCCCGGATCCGGGGGGCAATCAGCCCCAGCATTTT. It translates to CASSPDPGGNQPQHF.

This chain connects TRBV19 to TRBJ1-5; D not certain. Trimming took off 4 bases at V and 3 bases at J, with 13 bases between the two ends. Germline V gives CDR1 LNHDA, CDR2 SQIVND (reference sequence). The CDR3 contains 15 residues. In DNA form, the CDR3 reads TGTGCCAGTAGTAAATCCGACACGAACAATCAGCCCCAGCATTTT. Translated, it gives CASSKSDTNNQPQHF.

The rearrangement uses TRBV19 and TRBJ1-2, with 10 nucleotides matching TRBD1. V trimming: 9 bases; J trimming: 4 bases; junction bases outside the gene matches: 5. Germline V gives CDR1 LNHDA, CDR2 SQIVND (reference sequence). There are 13 residues in the CDR3. CDR3 loop: CASSGQGIYGYTF. CDR3 sequence (DNA): TGTGCCAGCTCGGGACAGGGGATCTATGGCTACACCTTC.

The J gene is TRBJ1-5, the V gene TRBV5-5; perhaps TRBD1 as D (5 bases). The length of the CDR3 is 15 residues. The germline CDR1 and CDR2 sequences are SGHKS and YYEKEE (reference sequence). V shed 1 base and J shed 7 bases, with 15 bases lying between them. CDR3 protein: CASSLTGAESQPQHF. The CDR3 region has the DNA TGTGCCAGCAGCTTGACAGGCGCTGAATCCCAGCCCCAGCATTTT. Together with reference TRBV5-5 and TRBJ1-5, the CDR3 gives the full variable domain: DAGVTQSPTHLIKTRGQQVTLRCSPISGHKSVSWYQQVLGQGPQFIFQYYEKEERGRGNFPDRFSARQFPNYSSELNVNALLLGDSALYLCASSLTGAESQPQHFGDGTRLSIL.

V is TRBV28 and J is TRBJ1-2; D possibly corresponds to TRBD1 (5 bases). This CDR3 contains 14 residues. Trimming removed 8 bases from V and 0 bases from J, with 13 bases in between. Per the germline V gene, CDR1 is MDHEN and CDR2 is SYDVKM. The CDR3 is CASFVTGANYGYTF. As DNA, the CDR3 is TGTGCCAGCTTCGTCACAGGAGCTAACTATGGCTACACCTTC.

This clone was found once. This sequence joins TRBV28 and TRBJ1-5; TRBD1 might be the D (6 bases). The CDR3 extends over 15 amino acids. V gave up 1 base and J gave up 6 bases, with 13 bases separating them. Germline V CDR1 and CDR2: MDHEN, SYDVKM. CDR3: CASSLSGDIGQPQHF. The CDR3 bases are TGTGCCAGCAGTTTATCCGGGGACATCGGTCAGCCCCAGCATTTT.

On this clone itself: One end of the junction is discordant with germline, which a read error may explain. This chain uses TRBV7-9 with TRBJ2-1; 7 nucleotides agree with TRBD2. There are 16 residues in the CDR3. Per the germline V gene, CDR1 is SEHNR and CDR2 is FQNEAQ (reference sequence). The CDR3 bases are TGTTCCAGCAGCTTGGGAGCGGGACGAATTTCCAATGAGCAGTTCTTC. It encodes CSSSLGAGRISNEQFF.

The gene calls are TRBV5-1 and TRBJ2-2, with D unresolved. The V gene lost 0 bases and the J gene lost 5 bases, with 8 bases spanning the gap. Germline CDR1 is SGHRS and CDR2 is YFSETQ. This CDR3 has 14 residues. This chain's CDR3 is CASSLVGQTGELFF. CDR3 in DNA: TGCGCCAGCAGCTTGGTTGGTCAGACCGGGGAGCTGTTTTTT.

The chain uses TRBV6-1 and TRBJ1-2, with 8 bases fitting TRBD1. This CDR3 region has 13 residues. The junction had 11 bases not matched to a gene; V was cut back by 11 bases and J by 6 bases. In germline, CDR1 is MNHNS, CDR2 SASEGT. The CDR3 bases are TGTGCCCTTAGGGCAGGGGGCACCCATGGCTACACCTTC. It codes for CALRAGGTHGYTF.

On this clone itself: Other DNA sequences in this sample translate to the same CDR3. The chain has TRBV7-9 and TRBJ2-2, with D possibly TRBD2 on 6 matching bases. V lost 5 bases and J lost 4, with 8 bases in between. The germline V gene has CDR1 SEHNR and CDR2 FQNEAQ (reference sequence). The CDR3 covers 13 residues. The CDR3 nucleotides are TGTGCCAGCAGCGCGGGAAGCACCGGGGAGCTGTTTTTT. Translating gives CASSAGSTGELFF.

The gene calls are TRBV7-9 and TRBJ1-4; TRBD1 matches 8 bases. With V trimmed by 5 bases and J by 15 bases, 11 bases remained unmatched. There are 13 residues in the CDR3. Germline V gives CDR1 SEHNR, CDR2 FQNEAQ (reference sequence). The CDR3 reads CASSQHSTGELFF. CDR3 sequence (DNA): TGTGCCAGCAGCCAGCATTCGACAGGGGAATTGTTTTTT.

The V and J genes are TRBV29-1 and TRBJ1-1; D is perhaps TRBD1 (6 bases). CDR1 and CDR2 (germline): SQVTM, ANQGSEA. The CDR3 covers 15 residues. V was pared by 0 bases and J by 5 bases, with 16 bases between. Here the CDR3 DNA reads TGCAGCGTTGAAGATAGGGGCAGGGGTGTAACTGAAGCTTTCTTT. This sequence encodes CSVEDRGRGVTEAFF.

This clone was detected a few times. The chain uses TRBV5-5 and TRBJ1-1, with 8 nucleotides matching TRBD1. V was pared by 4 bases and J by 1 base, with 3 bases of the junction left unmatched. The CDR3 is 14 residues long. Germline CDR1 reads SGHKS; CDR2 reads YYEKEE (reference sequence). DNA of the CDR3: TGTGCCAGCAGCCGGGGGACAGGGAACACTGAAGCTTTCTTT. It translates to CASSRGTGNTEAFF. Combining the CDR3 with reference TRBV5-5 and TRBJ1-1 gives the whole variable domain DAGVTQSPTHLIKTRGQQVTLRCSPISGHKSVSWYQQVLGQGPQFIFQYYEKEERGRGNFPDRFSARQFPNYSSELNVNALLLGDSALYLCASSRGTGNTEAFFGQGTRLTVV.

V usage is TRBV11-1 and J usage is TRBJ2-4; the match to TRBD1 covers 8 bases. The CDR3 length is 14 residues. CDR1 and CDR2 from the germline V gene are SGHAT and FQDESV (reference sequence). With V trimmed by 2 bases and J by 14 bases, 11 bases remained unmatched. DNA of the CDR3: TGTGCCAGCAGCTTACAGGGGGCTTTTTCCGCTAAGTACTTC. Translation gives CASSLQGAFSAKYF.

The chain employs TRBV9 and TRBJ2-7, with TRBD1 matching over 10 bases. The CDR3 has 15 residues. Germline V gene data show CDR1 as SGDLS and CDR2 as YYNGEE. J was trimmed by 2 bases and V by 0 bases; bases with no gene match: 2. The CDR3 sequence is CASSVGDRGTYEQYF. CDR3 DNA sequence: TGTGCCAGCAGCGTAGGGGACAGGGGTACCTACGAGCAGTACTTC. The full variable domain, with the rest looked up from reference TRBV9 and TRBJ2-7, is DSGVTQTPKHLITATGQRVTLRCSPRSGDLSVYWYQQSLDQGLQFLIQYYNGEERAKGNILERFSAQQFPDLHSELNLSSLELGDSALYFCASSVGDRGTYEQYFGPGTRLTVT.